This T cell receptor beta chain derives from a study of radiotherapy plus CTLA-4 blockade in lung cancer. Study context: An objective response was seen in 15% to 20% of patients, and disease control in roughly 28%. Overall study findings and caveats: Tumor-origin TCR clones grew in blood after radiotherapy plus ipilimumab.

Only in-frame clones appear in the TCRdb table, and some are missing; sequencing was by immunoSEQ multiplex PCR. The sample holds more than 95,000 clones, about four fifths seen once. The CDR3 has 16 residues. With 4 bases removed from V and 4 bases from J, the gap between germline ends came to 17 bases. Germline CDR1 and CDR2: LGHNA and YNFKEQ. As regards this clone: What it binds is not known.

This sequence originates from a human donor with non-small cell lung cancer who had a partial response to radiotherapy plus ipilimumab. Some clones in this sample may be carry-over from other donors' samples. The gene calls are TRBV4-2 and TRBJ2-1; D is undetermined. The sequenced sample was peripheral blood, obtained from a patient treated with radiotherapy plus ipilimumab. CDR3 DNA sequence: TGTGCCAGCAGCCTAAGTGTAGGCACAGTTTACAATGAGCAGTTCTTC. Translating it yields CASSLSVGTVYNEQFF.